This TCR beta chain comes out of a study of OX40 agonist ivuxolimab in advanced cancers. Study-level background: Patients in the trial were receiving intravenous ivuxolimab every 2 weeks, at doses of 0.01 to 10 mg/kg. Three patients, one with hepatocellular carcinoma and two with cutaneous melanoma, responded partially.

Sequencing used immunoSEQ multiplex PCR; TCRdb keeps in-frame clones, though not all of them. Altogether about 82,000 clones are present, approximately 82% being singletons, with the ten largest covering approximately 0.78%. Systemic immunosuppression or autoimmune disease history was grounds to exclude patients. Drawing of blood for sampling happened at baseline, at cycle 4 day 1, and at cycle 7 day 1. Germline V gene data show CDR1 as LGHNA and CDR2 as YSLEER. This CDR3 has 14 amino acids. Trimming took 0 bases from V and 2 from J, leaving 7 bases between them. The rearrangement links TRBV4-3 to TRBJ1-1; no clear D. This sequence originates from an adult with an advanced solid tumor such as melanoma, head and neck, liver or kidney cancer. Sequences were derived from CD4+ or CD8+ T cells sorted from blood, sampled in a trial of the OX40 agonist ivuxolimab. As DNA, the CDR3 is TGCGCCAGCAGCCAAGATTCGTTCAACACTGAAGCTTTCTTT. Translation gives CASSQDSFNTEAFF.